This T cell receptor (beta chain) was sequenced during a study of human T cells and chemical hapten exposure. TCRdb called the RACE reads again in MiXCR, with one record for every CDR3 protein. The table lists roughly 100,000 distinct CDR3 sequences, less than 15% of them singletons. The time point denotes: pre-sensitization, week 0. As for treatment: therapeutic diphenylcyclopropenone sensitization with weekly scalp DPC. The CDR3 has 20 residues. The chain is built from TRBV12-2 and TRBJ1-6; the D segment call TRBD1 is taken from the table without a DNA check. TRBV12-2 corresponds to a pseudogene. The clonotype was recovered from a woman between 50 and 59 years old with alopecia areata. Some clones in this sample may be carry-over from other donors' samples. Material: whole blood, obtained in connection with sensitization to the hapten diphenylcyclopropenone (DPC). In DNA, the CDR3 is TGTGCAAGTCGCTTACCCACTAAAACCCTCCGAATGGGACACAATTCACCCCTCCACTTT. It codes for CASRLPTKTLRMGHNSPLHF.